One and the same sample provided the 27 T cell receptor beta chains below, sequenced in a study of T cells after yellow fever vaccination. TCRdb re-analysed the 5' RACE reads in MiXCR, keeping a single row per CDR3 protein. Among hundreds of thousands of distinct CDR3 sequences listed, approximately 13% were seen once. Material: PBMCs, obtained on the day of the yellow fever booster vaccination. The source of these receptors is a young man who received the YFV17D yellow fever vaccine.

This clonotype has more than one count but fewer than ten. For the CDR3, the DNA is TGTGCCAGCAGCTTATCTTCAGGCTCTGGAAACACCATATATTTT. It codes for CASSLSSGSGNTIYF. The chain recombines TRBV7-6 with TRBJ1-3; D is ambiguous. V was clipped by 2 bases and J by 0 bases, with 8 bases between them. The V gene's germline CDR1 is SGHVS and CDR2 FNYEAQ. The CDR3 is made up of 15 amino acids. The whole variable domain, remainder taken from reference TRBV7-6 and TRBJ1-3, is GAGVSQSPRYKVTKRGQDVALRCDPISGHVSLYWYRQALGQGPEFLTYFNYEAQQDKSGLPNDRFSAERPEGSISTLTIQRTEQRDSAMYRCASSLSSGSGNTIYFGEGSWLTVV.

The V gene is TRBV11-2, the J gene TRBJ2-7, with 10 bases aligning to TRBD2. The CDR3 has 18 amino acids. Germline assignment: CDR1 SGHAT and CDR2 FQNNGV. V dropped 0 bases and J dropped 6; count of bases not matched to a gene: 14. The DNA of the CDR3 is TGTGCCAGCAGCTTAGAGCTGCGTAGGGCTAGCGGGAGAAGCGAGCAGTACTTC. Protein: CASSLELRRASGRSEQYF.

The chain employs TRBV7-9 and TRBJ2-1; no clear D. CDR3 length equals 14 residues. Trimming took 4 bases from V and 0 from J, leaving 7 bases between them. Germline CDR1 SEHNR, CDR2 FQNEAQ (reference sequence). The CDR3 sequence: CASSSNISYNEQFF. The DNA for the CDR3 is TGTGCCAGCAGCTCCAATATCTCCTACAATGAGCAGTTCTTC. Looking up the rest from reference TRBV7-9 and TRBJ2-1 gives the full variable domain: DTGVSQNPRHKITKRGQNVTFRCDPISEHNRLYWYRQTLGQGPEFLTYFQNEAQLEKSRLLSDRFSAERPKGSFSTLEIQRTEQGDSAMYLCASSSNISYNEQFFGPGTRLTVL.

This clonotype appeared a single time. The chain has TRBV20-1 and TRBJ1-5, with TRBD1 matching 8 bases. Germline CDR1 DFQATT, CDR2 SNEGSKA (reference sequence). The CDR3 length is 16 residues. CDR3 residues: CCSPDRDEVANQPQHF. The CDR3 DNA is TGCTGTTCTCCGGACAGGGATGAAGTAGCAAATCAGCCCCAGCATTTT.

CDR3 sequence: CASSLTGTRDNEQFF. The CDR3 coding sequence is TGTGCCAGCAGCCTAACCGGGACTAGGGACAATGAGCAGTTCTTC. This chain links TRBV11-2 with TRBJ2-1, with 8 bases aligning to TRBD2. J lost 5 bases, V lost 5 bases, and 8 bases had no gene match. Per the germline V gene, CDR1 is SGHAT and CDR2 is FQNNGV. The CDR3 covers 15 residues. Using reference TRBV11-2 and TRBJ2-1 for the parts outside the CDR3, the full variable domain is EAGVAQSPRYKIIEKRQSVAFWCNPISGHATLYWYQQILGQGPKLLIQFQNNGVVDDSQLPKDRFSAERLKGVDSTLKIQPAKLEDSAVYLCASSLTGTRDNEQFFGPGTRLTVL.

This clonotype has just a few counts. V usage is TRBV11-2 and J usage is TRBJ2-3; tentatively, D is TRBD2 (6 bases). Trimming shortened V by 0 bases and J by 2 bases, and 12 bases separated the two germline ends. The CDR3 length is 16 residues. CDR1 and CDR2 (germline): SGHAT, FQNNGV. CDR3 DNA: TGTGCCAGCAGCTTAGACGTAGCGGTCCCCACAGATACGCAGTATTTT. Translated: CASSLDVAVPTDTQYF.

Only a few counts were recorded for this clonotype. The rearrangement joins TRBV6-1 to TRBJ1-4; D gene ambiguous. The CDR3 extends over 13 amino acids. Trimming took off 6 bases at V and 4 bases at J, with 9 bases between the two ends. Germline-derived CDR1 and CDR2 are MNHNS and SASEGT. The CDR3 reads CASRGGLNEKLFF. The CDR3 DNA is TGTGCCAGCAGGGGTGGGCTTAATGAAAAACTGTTTTTT.

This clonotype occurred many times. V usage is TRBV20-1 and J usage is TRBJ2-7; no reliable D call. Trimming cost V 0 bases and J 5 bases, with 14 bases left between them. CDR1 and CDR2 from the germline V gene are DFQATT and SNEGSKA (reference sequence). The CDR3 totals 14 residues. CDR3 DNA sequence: TGCAGTGCTAGAGATCCTTCCGCGCACCACGAGCAGTACTTC. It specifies CSARDPSAHHEQYF.

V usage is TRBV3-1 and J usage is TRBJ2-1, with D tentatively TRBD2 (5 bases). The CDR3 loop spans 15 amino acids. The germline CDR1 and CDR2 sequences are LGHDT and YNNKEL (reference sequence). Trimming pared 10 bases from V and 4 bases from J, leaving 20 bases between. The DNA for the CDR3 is TGTGCCACCACCCAGCCAACTAGAAAGTACAATGAGCAGTTCTTC. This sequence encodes CATTQPTRKYNEQFF.

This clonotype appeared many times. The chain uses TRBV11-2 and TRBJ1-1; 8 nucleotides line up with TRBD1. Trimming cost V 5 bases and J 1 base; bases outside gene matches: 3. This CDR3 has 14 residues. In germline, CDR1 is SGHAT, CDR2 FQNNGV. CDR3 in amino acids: CASSPTGANTEAFF. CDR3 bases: TGTGCCAGCAGCCCGACAGGGGCGAACACTGAAGCTTTCTTT.

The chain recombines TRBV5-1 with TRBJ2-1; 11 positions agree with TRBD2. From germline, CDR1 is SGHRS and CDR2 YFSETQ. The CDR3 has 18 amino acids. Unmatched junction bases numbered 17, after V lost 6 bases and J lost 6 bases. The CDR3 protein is CASTPRGLAGGGSNEQFF. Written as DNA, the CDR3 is TGCGCCAGCACCCCCCGAGGGCTAGCGGGAGGAGGGTCCAATGAGCAGTTCTTC. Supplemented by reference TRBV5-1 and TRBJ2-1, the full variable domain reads KAGVTQTPRYLIKTRGQQVTLSCSPISGHRSVSWYQQTPGQGLQFLFEYFSETQRNKGNFPGRFSGRQFSNSRSEMNVSTLELGDSALYLCASTPRGLAGGGSNEQFFGPGTRLTVL.

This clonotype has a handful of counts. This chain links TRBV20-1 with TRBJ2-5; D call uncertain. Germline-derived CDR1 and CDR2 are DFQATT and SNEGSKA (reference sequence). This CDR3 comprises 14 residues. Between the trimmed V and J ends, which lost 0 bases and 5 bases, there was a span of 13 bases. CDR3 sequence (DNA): TGCAGTGCTAGAGATCTGGTGGGGATTGAGACCCAGTACTTC. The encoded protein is CSARDLVGIETQYF.

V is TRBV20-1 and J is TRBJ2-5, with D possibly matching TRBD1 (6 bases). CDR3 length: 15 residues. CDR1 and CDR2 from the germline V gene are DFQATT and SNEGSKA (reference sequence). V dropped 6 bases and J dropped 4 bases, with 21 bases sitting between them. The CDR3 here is CSARLGGSVGETQYF. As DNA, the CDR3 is TGCAGTGCCAGGCTAGGGGGATCGGTGGGAGAGACCCAGTACTTC.

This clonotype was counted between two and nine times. CDR3 region: CASSATPGGSYEQYF. The CDR3 DNA reads as TGCGCCAGCAGCGCCACTCCAGGGGGCTCCTACGAGCAGTACTTC. The chain has TRBV5-1 and TRBJ2-7; 7 positions match TRBD1. The CDR3 spans 15 residues. CDR1 SGHRS and CDR2 YFSETQ come from the germline V gene. V trimming: 4 bases; J trimming: 0 bases; junction bases outside the gene matches: 7.

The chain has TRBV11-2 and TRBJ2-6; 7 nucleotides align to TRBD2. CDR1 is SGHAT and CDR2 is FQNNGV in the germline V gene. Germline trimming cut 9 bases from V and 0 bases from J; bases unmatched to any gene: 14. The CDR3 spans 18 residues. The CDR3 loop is CASSTGGPLFSGANVLTF. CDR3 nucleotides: TGTGCCAGTTCGACGGGGGGACCCCTCTTCTCTGGGGCCAACGTCCTGACTTTC.

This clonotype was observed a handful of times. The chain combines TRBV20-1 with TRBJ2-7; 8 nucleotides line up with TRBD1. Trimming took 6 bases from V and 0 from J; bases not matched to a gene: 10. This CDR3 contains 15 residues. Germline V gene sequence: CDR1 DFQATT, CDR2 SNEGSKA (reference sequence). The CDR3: CSALIGQGSSYEQYF. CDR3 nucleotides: TGCAGTGCCTTGATCGGACAGGGAAGCTCCTACGAGCAGTACTTC.

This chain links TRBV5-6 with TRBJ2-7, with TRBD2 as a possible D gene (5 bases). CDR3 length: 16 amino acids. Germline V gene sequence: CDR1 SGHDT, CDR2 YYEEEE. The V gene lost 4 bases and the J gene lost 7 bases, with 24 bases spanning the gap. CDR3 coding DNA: TGTGCCAGCAGCAACCGGGATTGGTTAACCTTCGGGGAGCAGTACTTC. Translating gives CASSNRDWLTFGEQYF.

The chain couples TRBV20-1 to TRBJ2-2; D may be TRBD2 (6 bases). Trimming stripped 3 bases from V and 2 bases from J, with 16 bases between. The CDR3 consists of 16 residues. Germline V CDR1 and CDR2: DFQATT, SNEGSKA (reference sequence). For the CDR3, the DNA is TGCAGTGCTAGTGGGGGACCGGAGGGAAACACCGGGGAGCTGTTTTTT. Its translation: CSASGGPEGNTGELFF.

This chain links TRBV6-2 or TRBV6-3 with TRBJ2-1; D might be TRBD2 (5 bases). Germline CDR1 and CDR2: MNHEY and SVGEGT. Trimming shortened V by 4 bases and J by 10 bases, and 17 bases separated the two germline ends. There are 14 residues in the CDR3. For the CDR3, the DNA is TGTGCCAGCAGTTCCCATATAGTGACTAACGAGCAGTTCTTC. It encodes CASSSHIVTNEQFF.

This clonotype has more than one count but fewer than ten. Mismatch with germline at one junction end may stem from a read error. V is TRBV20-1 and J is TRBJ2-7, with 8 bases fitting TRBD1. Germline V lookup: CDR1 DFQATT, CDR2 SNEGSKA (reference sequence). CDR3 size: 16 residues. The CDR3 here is CCARETDRRRTGEQYF. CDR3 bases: TGCTGTGCTAGAGAAACGGACAGGCGAAGGACAGGGGAGCAGTACTTC.

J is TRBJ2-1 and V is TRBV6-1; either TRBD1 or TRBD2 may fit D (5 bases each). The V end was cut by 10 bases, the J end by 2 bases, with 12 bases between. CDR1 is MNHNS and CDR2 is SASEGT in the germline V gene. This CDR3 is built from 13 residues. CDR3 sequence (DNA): TGTGCCACGTGCCGGGACGCCTACAATGAGCAGTTCTTC. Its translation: CATCRDAYNEQFF.

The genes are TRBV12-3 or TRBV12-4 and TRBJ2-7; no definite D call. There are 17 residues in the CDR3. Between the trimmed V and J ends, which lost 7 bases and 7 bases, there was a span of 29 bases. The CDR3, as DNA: TGTGCCAGCACCTTTAGGCCGGAAGGGTGGCCTTTTTCGGAGCAGTACTTC. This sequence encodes CASTFRPEGWPFSEQYF.

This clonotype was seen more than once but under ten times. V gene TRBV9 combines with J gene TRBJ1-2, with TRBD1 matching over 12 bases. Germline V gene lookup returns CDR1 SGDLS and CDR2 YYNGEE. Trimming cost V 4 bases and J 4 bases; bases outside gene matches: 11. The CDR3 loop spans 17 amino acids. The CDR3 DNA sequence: TGTGCCAGCAGCACCGGGACAGGGGGCCCCGCTCGCTATGGCTACACCTTC. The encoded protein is CASSTGTGGPARYGYTF.

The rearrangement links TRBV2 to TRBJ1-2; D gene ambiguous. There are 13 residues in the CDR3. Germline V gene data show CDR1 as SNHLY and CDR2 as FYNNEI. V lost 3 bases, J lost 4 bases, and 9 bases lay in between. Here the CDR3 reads CASSDRGLYGYTF. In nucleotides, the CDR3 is TGTGCCAGCAGTGATAGAGGGCTCTATGGCTACACCTTC.

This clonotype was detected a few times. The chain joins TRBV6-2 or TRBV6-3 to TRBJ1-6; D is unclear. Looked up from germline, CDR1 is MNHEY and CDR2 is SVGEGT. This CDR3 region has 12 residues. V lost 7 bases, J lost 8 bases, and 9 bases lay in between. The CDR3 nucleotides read TGTGCCAGCATGACCACCTATTCACCCCTCCACTTT. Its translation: CASMTTYSPLHF.

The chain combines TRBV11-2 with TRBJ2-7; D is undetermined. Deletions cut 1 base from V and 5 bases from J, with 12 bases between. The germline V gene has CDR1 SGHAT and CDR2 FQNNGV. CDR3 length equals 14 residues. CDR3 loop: CASSLAGFVHEQYF. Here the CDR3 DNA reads TGTGCCAGCAGCTTAGCCGGTTTCGTACACGAGCAGTACTTC.

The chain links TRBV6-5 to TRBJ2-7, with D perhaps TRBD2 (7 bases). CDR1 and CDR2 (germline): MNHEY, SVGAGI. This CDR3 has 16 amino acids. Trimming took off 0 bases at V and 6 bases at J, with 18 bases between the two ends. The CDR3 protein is CASSYSKPREGGEQYF. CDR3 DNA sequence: TGTGCCAGCAGTTACTCGAAACCCAGGGAGGGGGGCGAGCAGTACTTC.